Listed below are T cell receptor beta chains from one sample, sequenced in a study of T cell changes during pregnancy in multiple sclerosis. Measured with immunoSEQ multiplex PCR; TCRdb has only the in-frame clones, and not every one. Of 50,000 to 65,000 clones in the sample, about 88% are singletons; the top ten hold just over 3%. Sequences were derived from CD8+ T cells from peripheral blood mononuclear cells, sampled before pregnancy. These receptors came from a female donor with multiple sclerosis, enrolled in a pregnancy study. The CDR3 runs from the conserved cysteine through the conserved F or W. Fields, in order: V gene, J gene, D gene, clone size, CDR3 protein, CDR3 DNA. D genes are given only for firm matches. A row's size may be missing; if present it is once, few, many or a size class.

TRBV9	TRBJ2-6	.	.	CASSVGHSGANVLTF	TGTGCCAGCAGCGTAGGGCACTCTGGGGCCAACGTCCTGACTTTC
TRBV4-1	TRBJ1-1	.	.	CASSSIAGGTEAFF	TGCGCCAGCAGCTCGATAGCGGGGGGGACTGAAGCTTTCTTT
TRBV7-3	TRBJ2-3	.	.	CASSLMGGTADTQYF	TGTGCCAGCAGCTTAATGGGCGGGACAGCAGATACGCAGTATTTT
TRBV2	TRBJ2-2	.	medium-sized	CASIVRGGTGELFF	TGTGCCAGCATAGTCAGGGGTGGTACCGGGGAGCTGTTTTTT
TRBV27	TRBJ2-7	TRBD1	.	CASSSPTGATPYEQYF	TGTGCCAGCAGTTCCCCGACAGGGGCGACCCCCTACGAGCAGTACTTC
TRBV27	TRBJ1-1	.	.	CASSLSQSGNTEAFF	TGTGCCAGCAGTTTATCCCAGTCTGGGAACACTGAAGCTTTCTTT
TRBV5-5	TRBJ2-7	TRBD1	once	CASSLGTGYEQYF	TGTGCCAGCAGCTTGGGGACAGGGTACGAGCAGTACTTC
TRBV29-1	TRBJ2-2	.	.	CSVEAPTAATNTGELFF	TGCAGCGTTGAAGCCCCGACGGCGGCAACGAACACCGGGGAGCTGTTTTTT
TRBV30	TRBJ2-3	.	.	CAWSRGSDTQYF	TGTGCCTGGAGTCGAGGGTCAGATACGCAGTATTTT
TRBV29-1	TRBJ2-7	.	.	CSVVGGVSSYEQYF	TGCAGCGTTGTTGGCGGGGTAAGCTCCTACGAGCAGTACTTC
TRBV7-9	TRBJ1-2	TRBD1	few	CASSPGGLQGDGYGYTF	TGTGCCAGCAGCCCCGGGGGGTTACAGGGGGACGGCTATGGCTACACCTTC
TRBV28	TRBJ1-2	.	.	CASSPTGRGGYTF	TGTGCCAGCAGTCCTACAGGGCGCGGTGGCTACACCTTC
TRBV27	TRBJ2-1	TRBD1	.	CASSYAEQGADEQFF	TGTGCCAGCAGTTACGCAGAGCAGGGGGCAGATGAGCAGTTCTTC
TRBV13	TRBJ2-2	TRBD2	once	CASSLAGGSTGELFF	TGTGCCAGCAGCCTAGCGGGGGGATCCACCGGGGAGCTGTTTTTT
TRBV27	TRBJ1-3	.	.	CASSPGSISGNTIYF	TGTGCCAGCAGCCCCGGGAGCATCTCTGGAAACACCATATATTTT
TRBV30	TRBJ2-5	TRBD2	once	CAWSGTSVRGTQYF	TGTGCCTGGAGTGGGACTAGCGTCCGGGGGACCCAGTACTTC
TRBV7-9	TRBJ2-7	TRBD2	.	CASSPKAGDYEQYF	TGTGCCAGCAGCCCAAAAGCGGGGGACTACGAGCAGTACTTC
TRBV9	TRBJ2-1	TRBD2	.	CASSLSGGFLDEQFF	TGTGCCAGCAGCCTAAGCGGGGGGTTTTTAGATGAGCAGTTCTTC
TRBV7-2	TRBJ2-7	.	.	CASSLSLYEQYF	TGTGCCAGCAGCTTATCTCTGTACGAGCAGTACTTC
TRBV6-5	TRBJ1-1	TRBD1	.	CASSYQLKGQDAEAFF	TGTGCCAGCAGCTACCAACTAAAGGGACAGGATGCTGAAGCTTTCTTT
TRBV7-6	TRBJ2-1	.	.	CASSLSGVTTEQFF	TGTGCCAGCAGCTTGTCAGGGGTAACTACTGAGCAGTTCTTC
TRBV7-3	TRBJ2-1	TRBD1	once	CASRSPGTGISNEQFF	TGTGCCAGCAGATCGCCCGGGACAGGGATCAGCAATGAGCAGTTCTTC
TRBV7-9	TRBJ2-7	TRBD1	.	CASGDRGDEQYF	TGTGCCAGTGGGGACAGGGGTGACGAGCAGTACTTC
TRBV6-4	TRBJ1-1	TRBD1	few	CASSDPLTGDCIGTEAFF	TGTGCCAGCAGTGACCCTCTGACAGGGGACTGTATAGGCACTGAAGCTTTCTTT
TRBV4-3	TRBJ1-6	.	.	CASSQEVAARGASYNSPLHF	TGCGCCAGCAGCCAAGAAGTCGCGGCCCGTGGGGCCTCCTATAATTCACCCCTCCACTTT
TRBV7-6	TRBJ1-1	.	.	CASSPFSMNTEAFF	TGTGCCAGCAGCCCATTTAGCATGAACACTGAAGCTTTCTTT
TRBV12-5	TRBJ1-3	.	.	CASGFGTDGQTVSGNTIYF	TGTGCTAGTGGTTTCGGTACGGACGGACAAACCGTCTCTGGAAACACCATATATTTT
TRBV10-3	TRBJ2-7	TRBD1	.	CAIRRTGSYEQYF	TGTGCCATCAGGCGGACAGGGTCGTACGAGCAGTACTTC
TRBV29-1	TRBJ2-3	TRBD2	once	CSVEGRGGLSDTQYF	TGCAGCGTTGAAGGGCGGGGGGGCTTATCAGATACGCAGTATTTT
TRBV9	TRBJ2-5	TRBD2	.	CASSPGTSKQETQYF	TGTGCCAGCTCTCCCGGGACTAGCAAACAAGAGACCCAGTACTTC
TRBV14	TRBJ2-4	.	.	CASSQGLPLQGGF	TGTGCCAGCAGCCAAGGTCTCCCCCTGCAGGGCGGCTTC
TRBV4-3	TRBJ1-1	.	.	CASSLREAFF	TGCGCCAGCAGCCTTCGGGAGGCTTTCTTT
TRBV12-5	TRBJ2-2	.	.	CASGLVGGATGELFF	TGTGCTAGTGGTTTGGTTGGGGGGGCAACCGGGGAGCTGTTTTTT
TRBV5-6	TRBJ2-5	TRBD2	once	CASSLALAGPQETQYF	TGTGCCAGCAGCTTGGCGCTAGCGGGCCCCCAAGAGACCCAGTACTTC
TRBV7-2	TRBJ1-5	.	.	CASSPHRDGNQPQHF	TGTGCCAGCAGCCCACACAGGGATGGGAATCAGCCCCAGCATTTT
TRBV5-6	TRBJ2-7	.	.	CASSLDSTYEQYF	TGTGCCAGCAGCTTGGACAGCACCTACGAGCAGTACTTC
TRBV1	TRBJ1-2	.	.	CTSSQDLLAYGYTF	TGCACCAGCAGCCAAGATCTCTTAGCCTATGGCTACACCTTC
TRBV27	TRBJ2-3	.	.	CASTSLSGPTDTQYF	TGTGCCAGCACCTCCCTAAGCGGTCCCACAGATACGCAGTATTTT
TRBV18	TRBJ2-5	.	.	CASSPPENLETQYF	TGTGCCAGCTCACCACCGGAGAACTTGGAGACCCAGTACTTC
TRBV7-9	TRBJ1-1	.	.	CASSSLQGGDTEAFF	TGTGCCAGCAGCTCACTACAGGGAGGGGACACTGAAGCTTTCTTT
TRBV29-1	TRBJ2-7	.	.	CSVEDRYEQYF	TGCAGCGTTGAAGATCGGTACGAGCAGTACTTC
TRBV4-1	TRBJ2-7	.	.	CASSQGQGRPYEQYF	TGCGCCAGCAGCCAAGGGCAGGGCCGACCCTACGAGCAGTACTTC
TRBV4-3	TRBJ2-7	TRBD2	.	CASSQAVGGGSYEQYF	TGCGCCAGCAGCCAAGCTGTGGGCGGGGGCTCCTACGAGCAGTACTTC
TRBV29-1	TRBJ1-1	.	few	CSVSEGWAEAFF	TGCAGCGTTTCAGAGGGATGGGCTGAAGCTTTCTTT
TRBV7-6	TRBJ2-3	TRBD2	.	CASSRTSGATDTQYF	TGTGCCAGCAGCCGGACTAGCGGGGCCACAGATACGCAGTATTTT
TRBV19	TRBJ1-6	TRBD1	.	CASSIGQGNSPLHF	TGTGCCAGTAGTATTGGACAGGGTAATTCACCCCTCCACTTT
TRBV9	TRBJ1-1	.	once	CASSPGTGGTEAFF	TGTGCCAGCAGCCCCGGGACCGGGGGCACTGAAGCTTTCTTT
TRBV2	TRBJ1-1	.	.	CASSVSTGLAEAFF	TGTGCCAGCAGTGTTAGTACAGGTCTTGCTGAAGCTTTCTTT
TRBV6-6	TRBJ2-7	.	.	CASSFPGAEQYF	TGTGCCAGCAGTTTCCCAGGGGCCGAGCAGTACTTC
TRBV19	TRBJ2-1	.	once	CASSSGDVISYNEQFF	TGTGCCAGTAGCTCAGGGGATGTTATTTCCTACAATGAGCAGTTCTTC
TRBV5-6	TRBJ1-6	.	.	CASSLVGQGLSYNSPLHF	TGTGCCAGCAGCTTGGTAGGTCAGGGCCTGAGTTATAATTCACCCCTCCACTTT
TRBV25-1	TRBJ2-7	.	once	CASSYRFYEQYF	TGTGCCAGCAGTTACAGGTTTTACGAGCAGTACTTC
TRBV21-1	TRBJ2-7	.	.	CASSTNRVIYEQYF	TGTGCCAGCAGCACAAACCGGGTTATCTACGAGCAGTACTTC
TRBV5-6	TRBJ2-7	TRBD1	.	CASSLWRTGQAYEQYF	TGTGCCAGCAGCTTGTGGCGGACAGGGCAGGCCTACGAGCAGTACTTC
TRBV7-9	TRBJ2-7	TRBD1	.	CASSSRDRGYEQYF	TGTGCCAGCAGCTCCCGGGACAGGGGCTACGAGCAGTACTTC
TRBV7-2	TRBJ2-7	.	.	CASSSYGTSYEQYF	TGTGCCAGCAGTTCCTATGGGACTTCCTACGAGCAGTACTTC
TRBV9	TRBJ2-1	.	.	CASSTEFEYNEQFF	TGTGCCAGCTCCACGGAGTTCGAGTACAATGAGCAGTTCTTC
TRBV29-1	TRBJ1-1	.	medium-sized	CSVDETGDTEAFF	TGCAGCGTTGACGAGACAGGCGACACTGAAGCTTTCTTT
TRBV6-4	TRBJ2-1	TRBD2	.	CASSDSGLAEQFF	TGTGCCAGCAGTGACTCGGGACTAGCTGAGCAGTTCTTC
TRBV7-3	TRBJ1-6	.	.	CASSLGTQSTLHF	TGTGCCAGCAGCTTAGGGACTCAATCAACCCTCCACTTT